The 24 T cell receptor beta chains in this list originate from one sample, sequenced in a study of blood T cell repertoires in COVID-19 (dated by TCRdb to the early 2020s). Libraries were built with the immunoSEQ multiplex PCR assay. What TCRdb holds here is the immuneACCESS table cut down to in-frame rearrangements. Part of the clones is not present; checked against another copy, under half of the missing clones reflect an unresolved V gene, and the others are unexplained. This sample holds 65,000 to 80,000 clones; under 95% were observed only once. The ten biggest clones cover about 9.8% of the sample. The sample comprised peripheral blood. The receptor source for this set is a human donor in a cohort sampled during active COVID-19.

This chain uses TRBV5-4 with TRBJ2-5; TRBD2 matches at 10 bases. Germline lookup yields CDR1 SGHNT and CDR2 YYREEE (reference sequence). This CDR3 is 18 amino acids long. V lost 0 bases, J lost 5 bases, and 13 bases stayed unmatched. The CDR3 is CASSLEGLAATVRETQYF. The CDR3 bases are TGTGCCAGCAGCTTGGAAGGACTAGCGGCAACCGTGAGGGAGACCCAGTACTTC.

The chain has TRBV30 and TRBJ2-1; TRBD1 agrees at 11 bases. Per the germline V gene, CDR1 is GTSNPN and CDR2 is SVGIG (reference sequence). The V gene end was trimmed by 1 base and the J gene end by 10 bases; junction bases not matched to a gene: 6. The CDR3 is made up of 14 amino acids. CDR3 DNA: TGTGCCTGGAGTGCGGACAGGGGGCGTGGGGAGCAGTTCTTC. As protein: CAWSADRGRGEQFF.

The chain carries TRBV15 and TRBJ2-7, with TRBD2 matching 7 bases. With V trimmed by 4 bases and J by 5 bases, 11 bases remained unmatched. Germline V gives CDR1 LNHNV, CDR2 YYDKDF (reference sequence). This CDR3 has 15 residues. The CDR3 DNA follows: TGTGCCACCAGCAAGAGGCGGGAGATCGGCCACGAGCAGTACTTC. This gives the protein CATSKRREIGHEQYF.

The V gene is TRBV3-1 (or the pseudogene TRBV3-2), the J gene TRBJ2-5; TRBD2 agrees at 12 bases. Per the germline V gene, CDR1 is LGHDT and CDR2 is YNNKEL (reference sequence). The V segment lost 2 bases and the J segment 4 bases; nucleotides outside the gene matches: 8. This CDR3 contains 17 residues. CDR3 amino acids: CASSQFPSGGEAETQYF. DNA for the CDR3: TGTGCCAGCAGCCAATTTCCTAGCGGGGGGGAGGCAGAGACCCAGTACTTC.

V gene TRBV10-2 combines with J gene TRBJ2-4; perhaps TRBD2 as D (5 bases). The CDR3 is made up of 15 amino acids. Deletions cut 6 bases from V and 0 bases from J, with 12 bases between. CDR1 and CDR2 from the germline V gene are WSHSY and SAAADI. In nucleotides, the CDR3 is TGCGCCAGCAGGACTGAAGGACTAGCCAAAAACATTCAGTACTTC. Translated, it gives CASRTEGLAKNIQYF.

The gene calls are TRBV5-8 and TRBJ2-1, with 10 bases matching TRBD2. V was pared by 3 bases and J by 7 bases, with 10 bases of the junction left unmatched. Germline V CDR1 and CDR2: SGHTS, YDEGEE. The CDR3 totals 16 residues. The CDR3 is CASSSGASGRLNEQFF. CDR3 coding DNA: TGTGCCAGCAGCTCGGGGGCTAGCGGGAGACTGAATGAGCAGTTCTTC.

The chain uses TRBV27 and TRBJ2-5, with TRBD2 matching over 10 bases. V was pared by 6 bases and J by 0 bases, with 7 bases of the junction left unmatched. This CDR3 is 16 amino acids long. Germline V lookup: CDR1 MNHEY, CDR2 SMNVEV (reference sequence). In nucleotides, the CDR3 is TGTGCCAGCAGAGGGGATAGCGGGAGGTACCAAGAGACCCAGTACTTC. It yields the protein CASRGDSGRYQETQYF.

The V and J genes are TRBV7-8 and TRBJ2-3; 12 bases fit TRBD2. Germline V lookup: CDR1 SGHVS, CDR2 FQNEAQ. There are 15 residues in the CDR3. Losses at the gene ends were 6 bases for V and 5 bases for J; bases not matched to a gene: 6. The CDR3 loop is CASRSGLAGQDTQYF. CDR3 DNA sequence: TGTGCCAGCAGATCTGGACTAGCGGGACAAGATACGCAGTATTTT. Supplemented by reference TRBV7-8 and TRBJ2-3, the full variable domain reads GAGVSQSPRYKVAKRGQDVALRCDPISGHVSLFWYQQALGQGPEFLTYFQNEAQLDKSGLPSDRFFAERPEGSVSTLKIQRTQQEDSAVYLCASRSGLAGQDTQYFGPGTRLTVL.

The genes are TRBV9 and TRBJ2-3, with 7 positions matching TRBD2. Germline CDR1 and CDR2: SGDLS and YYNGEE. V dropped 0 bases and J dropped 0; count of bases not matched to a gene: 7. The CDR3 has 17 amino acids. The chain's CDR3 is CASSVGLGGGSTDTQYF. The CDR3 DNA sequence: TGTGCCAGCAGCGTAGGTCTGGGGGGAGGGAGCACAGATACGCAGTATTTT.

The rearrangement links TRBV7-3 to TRBJ2-5; TRBD1 matches 9 bases. The length of the CDR3 is 16 residues. Germline V lookup: CDR1 SGHTA, CDR2 FQGTGA. V gave up 2 bases and J gave up 5 bases; unmatched junction bases: 9. The CDR3 sequence: CASSLLGQGPWETQYF. The CDR3, as DNA: TGTGCCAGCAGCTTACTTGGACAGGGGCCTTGGGAGACCCAGTACTTC.

As to this clone: Mismatch with germline at one junction end may stem from a read error. V gene TRBV6-6 combines with J gene TRBJ1-1; D unclear. This CDR3 is built from 12 residues. Germline CDR1 reads MNHNY; CDR2 reads SVGAGI (reference sequence). CDR3 sequence reads: CTSSYSIAEAFF. In DNA, the CDR3 is TGTACCAGCAGTTACTCGATCGCGGAAGCTTTCTTT.

This clone was seen a single time. The CDR3 region is CATKELAGGSEQYF. DNA of the CDR3: TGTGCCACCAAAGAACTAGCGGGGGGCTCCGAGCAGTACTTC. This chain joins TRBV10-3 and TRBJ2-7; the match to TRBD2 covers 12 bases. Germline V lookup: CDR1 ENHRY, CDR2 SYGVKD. The junction had 10 bases not matched to a gene; V was cut back by 10 bases and J by 6 bases. The CDR3 extends over 14 amino acids.

This clone is a singleton in its sample. The CDR3 DNA reads TGTGCCAGCAGCGGGACAGTTTCCTACAATGAGCAGTTCTTC. Encoded protein: CASSGTVSYNEQFF. This chain uses TRBV6-2 or TRBV6-3 with TRBJ2-1; TRBD1 aligns across 7 bases. The trim removed 6 bases at V and 1 base at J, leaving 3 bases unmatched. CDR3 length equals 14 residues. Germline lookup yields CDR1 MNHEY and CDR2 SVGEGT.

The V call is TRBV29-1, the J call TRBJ1-4; 9 nucleotides agree with TRBD1. V trimming: 3 bases; J trimming: 1 base; junction bases outside the gene matches: 3. The CDR3 is 15 amino acids. The germline CDR1 and CDR2 sequences are SQVTM and ANQGSEA. The CDR3 loop reads CSVEGDRETNEKLFF. CDR3 sequence (DNA): TGCAGCGTTGAGGGGGACAGGGAAACTAATGAAAAACTGTTTTTT. The complete variable domain, with remaining parts taken from reference TRBV29-1 and TRBJ1-4, reads SAVISQKPSRDICQRGTSLTIQCQVDSQVTMMFWYRQQPGQSLTLIATANQGSEATYESGFVIDKFPISRPNLTFSTLTVSNMSPEDSSIYLCSVEGDRETNEKLFFGSGTQLSVL.

The V gene is TRBV7-3, the J gene TRBJ2-7, with TRBD2 as a possible D gene (6 bases). Germline lookup yields CDR1 SGHTA and CDR2 FQGTGA. V was trimmed by 3 bases and J by 6 bases, leaving 15 bases between them. The length of the CDR3 is 14 residues. CDR3 residues: CASSLEGVSPEQYF. For the CDR3, the DNA is TGTGCCAGCAGCTTGGAGGGTGTATCTCCCGAGCAGTACTTC.

The chain employs TRBV27 and TRBJ2-2; TRBD1 is a possible D gene (5 bases). Germline V gene lookup returns CDR1 MNHEY and CDR2 SMNVEV (reference sequence). V was cut by 2 bases and J by 7 bases, with 14 bases left in between. CDR3 length equals 15 residues. In nucleotides, the CDR3 is TGTGCCAGCAGTTTACCCTCTTCAGGGATCGGGGAGCTGTTTTTT. Its protein product is CASSLPSSGIGELFF.

The CDR3 region is CATSDLKREAYNEQFF. In DNA, the CDR3 is TGTGCCACCAGTGATTTGAAGCGGGAGGCCTACAATGAGCAGTTCTTC. This chain links TRBV24-1 with TRBJ2-1; 9 nucleotides match TRBD2. CDR1 is KGHDR and CDR2 is SFDVKD in the germline V gene. With V trimmed by 0 bases and J by 2 bases, 1 base remained unmatched. The CDR3 consists of 16 residues.

The chain links TRBV28 to TRBJ2-1; the D gene is possibly TRBD1 (5 bases). The CDR3 contains 14 residues. The germline CDR1 and CDR2 sequences are MDHEN and SYDVKM. Trimming left V 7 bases short and J 6 bases short, with 16 bases between. The CDR3 bases are TGTGCCAGCAATCCCAGGGCGGTTGTCAATGAGCAGTTCTTC. Residues: CASNPRAVVNEQFF.

The chain joins TRBV28 to TRBJ1-2, with 8 bases fitting TRBD1. Germline V CDR1 and CDR2: MDHEN, SYDVKM. With V trimmed by 5 bases and J by 2 bases, 7 bases remained unmatched. This CDR3 spans 15 amino acids. Here the CDR3 reads CASSPGTGENYGYTF. In nucleotides, the CDR3 is TGTGCCAGCAGTCCCGGGACAGGCGAGAACTATGGCTACACCTTC.

The genes are TRBV24-1 and TRBJ2-5; 10 bases fit TRBD1. Losses at the gene ends were 5 bases for V and 2 bases for J; bases not matched to a gene: 7. Germline V gene sequence: CDR1 KGHDR, CDR2 SFDVKD. The CDR3 spans 16 residues. DNA for the CDR3: TGTGCCACCAGTGGTCCGGGACAGGGGATACAAGAGACCCAGTACTTC. This translates into CATSGPGQGIQETQYF.

The rearrangement links TRBV27 to TRBJ2-3; D unclear. The CDR3 contains 16 residues. V was pared by 3 bases and J by 0 bases, with 13 bases between. Per germline, CDR1 MNHEY and CDR2 SMNVEV (reference sequence). The CDR3, as DNA: TGTGCCAGCAGTTTGGGCTCTCGATCTAGCACAGATACGCAGTATTTT. This encodes CASSLGSRSSTDTQYF.

This rearrangement joins TRBV5-1 to TRBJ2-3, with a tentative D call TRBD2 (6 bases). V dropped 1 base and J dropped 2 bases, with 11 bases sitting between them. Germline V gives CDR1 SGHRS, CDR2 YFSETQ. The CDR3 has 15 amino acids. The CDR3 is CASSLIRGYTDTQYF. In DNA, the CDR3 is TGCGCCAGCAGCTTGATACGGGGGTACACAGATACGCAGTATTTT.

V usage is TRBV29-1 and J usage is TRBJ1-1; possible D gene TRBD1, 5 bases. CDR1 is SQVTM and CDR2 is ANQGSEA in the germline V gene. This CDR3 contains 12 residues. Deletions cut 4 bases from V and 5 bases from J, with 11 bases between. CDR3 region: CSVGGGGTEAFF. For the CDR3, the DNA is TGCAGCGTTGGCGGGGGTGGGACTGAAGCTTTCTTT.

Only a few counts were recorded for this clone. The chain uses TRBV18 and TRBJ1-3; D not resolved. CDR3 size: 16 residues. With 1 base removed from V and 0 bases from J, the gap between germline ends came to 10 bases. Germline CDR1 reads KGHSH; CDR2 reads LQKENI. The CDR3 region has the DNA TGTGCCAGCTCACCACAACTAGCGGACTCTGGAAACACCATATATTTT. It yields the protein CASSPQLADSGNTIYF.